The source of this T cell receptor (beta chain) is a study of shared clonotypes between healthy human individuals. On the study more broadly: CD4 naive and CD4 memory each took three plates per donor, while CD8 naive took two and CD8 memory one.

Assay: immunoSEQ multiplex PCR; the TCRdb copy retains only in-frame clones and omits some. The table lists over a million clones, approximately 98.5% of them singletons. Deletions cut 1 base from V and 2 bases from J, with 7 bases between. From germline, CDR1 is WNHNN and CDR2 SYGVQD (reference sequence). CDR3 length equals 14 residues. Turning to this clone: The antigen is undetermined.

Study-wide points: Naive subsets, compared against memory subsets, generally had larger estimated richness values.

This receptor was obtained from a young man in good health. The chain employs TRBV10-1 and TRBJ2-3; D is unclear. Sequencing was carried out using naive CD4+ T cells sorted from blood. This sample's subset: CD45RA+ positively selected. CDR3 sequence (DNA): TGCGCCAGCAGTGAGTTCGTCTCCACAGATACGCAGTATTTT. Protein: CASSEFVSTDTQYF.